Listed here are 12 T cell receptor beta chains from one sample, sequenced in a study of glioma-infiltrating T cells. Amplification of TCR alpha and beta CDR3 regions from RNA used iRepertoire nested multiplex PCR. TCRdb re-derived calls from the multiplex PCR reads in MiXCR, one entry per CDR3 protein. The profile shows some 130,000 distinct CDR3 sequences, about 22% of them singletons. Sequences were obtained from glioma tissue, nonneoplastic brain tissue, or PBMCs (not recorded which). The receptors derive from a human donor with low-grade glioma or glioblastoma, undergoing nonglioma brain surgery, or in good health (not recorded which).

CDR3 bases: TGTGCCAGCAGCCAGAGCAATAGCGGGGGATACGAGCAGTACGTC. This gives the protein CASSQSNSGGYEQYV. The chain joins TRBV4-2 to TRBJ2-7, with 9 positions matching TRBD2. Trimming removed 3 bases from V and 4 bases from J; junction bases left unmatched: 7. Germline CDR1 is LGHNA and CDR2 is YNFKEQ. The CDR3 length is 15 residues.

V and J are TRBV28 and TRBJ1-5, with D possibly being TRBD1 (5 bases). The ends were cut back, 6 bases at V and 4 bases at J, with 16 bases in the middle. Germline V lookup: CDR1 MDHEN, CDR2 SYDVKM. The CDR3 extends over 15 amino acids. Here the CDR3 DNA reads TGTGCCAGCAGACCCTCCGGGACTCAGAATCAGCCCCAGCATTTT. This gives the protein CASRPSGTQNQPQHF.

The chain uses TRBV4-1 and TRBJ1-3; no clear D gene. Trimming removed 0 bases at V and 1 base at J, with 13 bases between. The CDR3 length is 17 residues. From germline, CDR1 is MGHRA and CDR2 YSYEKL. CDR3 amino acids: CASSQDLRVISGNTIYF. CDR3 nucleotide sequence: TGCGCCAGCAGCCAAGATCTGCGGGTAATTTCTGGAAACACCATATATTTT.

This clonotype was recorded at least ten times. The chain employs TRBV20-1 and TRBJ1-4, with 7 bases that match TRBD1. The length of the CDR3 is 16 residues. CDR1 DFQATT and CDR2 SNEGSKA come from the germline V gene (reference sequence). Trimming removed 3 bases from V and 3 bases from J; junction bases left unmatched: 10. In nucleotides, the CDR3 is TGCAGTGCTAGCCGCCTGACAGGGTCGGCTAATGAAAAACTGTTTTTT. This codes for CSASRLTGSANEKLFF.

This chain joins TRBV4-2 and TRBJ2-1; TRBD2 matches 7 bases. Germline V lookup: CDR1 LGHNA, CDR2 YNFKEQ. The V and J ends lost 4 bases and 0 bases, in that order; junction bases with no gene match: 3. This CDR3 is 15 amino acids long. The CDR3, as DNA: TGTGCCAGCAGCCCCGGACTAGTCTCCTACAATGAGCAGTTCTTC. It translates to CASSPGLVSYNEQFF.

On this clonotype: With a much larger clone just one base away, this may be a read error. V usage is TRBV20-1 and J usage is TRBJ2-3; 11 nucleotides match TRBD2. The CDR3 extends over 14 amino acids. The germline V gene has CDR1 DFQATT and CDR2 SNEGSKA (reference sequence). V shed 5 bases and J 4 bases; nucleotides not matched to a gene: 5. The CDR3 sequence is CSAPSGGQSDTQYF. CDR3 DNA: TGCAGTGCTCCTAGCGGGGGGCAGTCAGATACGCAGTATTTT.

The V and J genes are TRBV5-1 and TRBJ2-5; D may be TRBD1 (5 bases). Germline values: CDR1 SGHRS, CDR2 YFSETQ. The germline V and J ends were trimmed by 5 bases and 5 bases, with 16 bases remaining between them. The CDR3 sequence is 14 residues long. DNA for the CDR3: TGCGCCAGCAGGCCGACAGTTCTCGCGGAGACCCAGTACTTC. Its translation: CASRPTVLAETQYF.

This clonotype was counted many times. The chain recombines TRBV20-1 with TRBJ2-2, with D perhaps matching TRBD1 or TRBD2 (6 bases each). The length of the CDR3 is 14 residues. Trimming took off 2 bases at V and 4 bases at J, with 11 bases between the two ends. Germline-derived CDR1 and CDR2 are DFQATT and SNEGSKA (reference sequence). The DNA for the CDR3 is TGCAGTGCTAGACGGGGGCGCCCCACCGGGGAGCTGTTTTTT. As protein: CSARRGRPTGELFF.

This chain uses TRBV6-1 with TRBJ1-1; no reliable D call. V shed 6 bases and J shed 0 bases, with 11 bases lying between them. This CDR3 contains 14 residues. Germline CDR1 MNHNS, CDR2 SASEGT. The CDR3 DNA reads as TGTGCCAGCAGCCACGGACGGATGAACACTGAAGCTTTCTTT. Protein: CASSHGRMNTEAFF.

In its sample, this clonotype was seen many times. The CDR3 spells CSARWGGNTEAFF. The CDR3 DNA sequence: TGCAGTGCTAGATGGGGAGGGAACACTGAAGCTTTCTTT. This chain links TRBV20-1 with TRBJ1-1; D not resolved. CDR1 and CDR2 from the germline V gene are DFQATT and SNEGSKA (reference sequence). CDR3 length equals 13 residues. V shed 2 bases and J shed 1 base, with 8 bases lying between them.

This clonotype was seen many times. The rearrangement joins TRBV12-3 or TRBV12-4 to TRBJ1-5; no clear D. V was clipped by 6 bases and J by 1 base, with 13 bases between them. This CDR3 spans 15 amino acids. The CDR3 bases are TGTGCCAGCAGCCTAGACGACCGGAGCAATCAGCCCCAGCATTTT. Residues: CASSLDDRSNQPQHF.

The table lists this clonotype with many counts. Here the CDR3 DNA reads TGCAGTGCTAGATCCGGGGGCGCCGACAATCAGCCCCAGCATTTT. It yields the protein CSARSGGADNQPQHF. This chain uses TRBV20-1 with TRBJ1-5, with D maybe TRBD1 (6 bases). Per the germline V gene, CDR1 is DFQATT and CDR2 is SNEGSKA (reference sequence). The CDR3 consists of 15 residues. Trimming left V 2 bases short and J 3 bases short, with 14 bases between.